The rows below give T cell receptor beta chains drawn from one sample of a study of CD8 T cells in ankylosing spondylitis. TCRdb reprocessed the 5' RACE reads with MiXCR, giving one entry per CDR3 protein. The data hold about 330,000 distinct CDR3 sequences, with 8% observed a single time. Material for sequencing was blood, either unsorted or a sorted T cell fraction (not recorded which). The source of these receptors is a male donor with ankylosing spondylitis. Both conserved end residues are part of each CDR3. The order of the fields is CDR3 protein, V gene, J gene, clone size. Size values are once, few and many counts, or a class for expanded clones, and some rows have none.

CDR3aa: CASSILARNGDTQYF; v_gene: TRBV7-9; j_gene: TRBJ2-3; abundance: many
CDR3aa: CAISDLLTNYEQYF; v_gene: TRBV10-3; j_gene: TRBJ2-7; abundance: many
CDR3aa: CASSPARTGEQFF; v_gene: TRBV27; j_gene: TRBJ2-1; abundance: few
CDR3aa: CASSWRWDSNQPQHF; v_gene: TRBV7-8; j_gene: TRBJ1-5; abundance: -
CDR3aa: CSPTSGSTLRLRQYF; v_gene: TRBV20-1; j_gene: TRBJ2-7; abundance: few
CDR3aa: CASSLAGVHEQFF; v_gene: TRBV12-3/TRBV12-4; j_gene: TRBJ2-1; abundance: many
CDR3aa: CASSPLGLSISNEQFF; v_gene: TRBV12-3/TRBV12-4; j_gene: TRBJ2-1; abundance: many
CDR3aa: CASSEWGRKVDEKLFF; v_gene: TRBV6-1; j_gene: TRBJ1-4; abundance: many
CDR3aa: CASLRAGGSYNEQFF; v_gene: TRBV21-1; j_gene: TRBJ2-1; abundance: few
CDR3aa: CASSQRAGIDTIYF; v_gene: TRBV12-3/TRBV12-4; j_gene: TRBJ1-3; abundance: -